This TCR beta chain was found in a study of radiotherapy plus CTLA-4 blockade in lung cancer. Overall study context: Objective responses were documented in 15% to 20% of patients, with disease control in approximately 31%. Study-wide findings and caveats: The study found tumor-derived TCR clones expanded in blood after radiotherapy plus ipilimumab.

Profiled with immunoSEQ multiplex PCR; TCRdb holds only in-frame clones, not every one. The sample holds tens of thousands of clones, more than 85% seen once. Alongside CTLA-4 blockade with ipilimumab, patients with chemo-refractory metastatic non-small-cell lung cancer received focal radiation. For this clone: Its antigen is not identified.

This TCR came from a human donor with non-small cell lung cancer that progressed on radiotherapy plus ipilimumab. The specimen comprised peripheral blood, sampled from a patient treated with radiotherapy plus ipilimumab.

The CDR3 DNA reads as TGTGCCAGCAGTTACTCGATCGCTCCCCCGGGCAGACTCAAGGAACGGTCACCCCTCCACTTT. It is translated as CASSYSIAPPGRLKERSPLHF. The J gene is TRBJ1-6, the V gene TRBV6-8; no reliable D call. CDR1 is MNHGY and CDR2 is SAAAGT in the germline V gene. The CDR3 consists of 21 residues. V was shortened by 0 bases and J by 10 bases, with 31 bases between the two germline ends.